Described below is a single T cell receptor beta chain sequence and its context. This clonotype was seen only once. The antigen it binds to is not known. No much larger clone exists at a distance of one base, and base qualities are not known. One read provides weak support. Taken from cysteine to phenylalanine, the CDR3 has 15 residues. Here the CDR3 DNA is all that survives: 45 bases in frame from base 1. The data were obtained in a study of CD8+CD57+ T cells in acquired aplastic anemia (dated by TCRdb to 2016 to 2019). For the study in its entirety: Extracted DNA from sorted CD4+ and CD8+ cells averaged approximately 3 ug, ranging from roughly 0.19 to 27.4 ug. CD8+CD57+ expansion was defined as frequency above the mean frequency observed in healthy subjects. Points the paper makes about the study in general: No significant difference in CD8+ Simpson's diversity was found between patients and healthy controls (P=0.060). Around 27 CD8+ CDR3 sequences were found in both patients and controls but appeared to be highly expressed in patients and within the immunodominant clones of the patients.

Patients chosen for sequencing had shown expansion of CD8+CD57+ cells by flow cytometry. Severe acquired aplastic anemia was diagnosed in all patients according to International Study of Aplastic Anemia and Agranulocytosis and Camitta criteria. At the time blood was sampled, none of the patients had received any therapy. The study deep-sequenced TCR repertoires of sorted CD4+ and CD8+ blood T cells from severe aplastic anemia patients and healthy subjects. Patients were enrolled under clinicaltrials.gov protocols 00001620, 01623167, 00001397, 00071045, 00081523 and 00961064 in the USA. Ficoll-Paque density gradient centrifugation was used to isolate peripheral blood mononuclear cells. Before DNA extraction, CD4+ and CD8+ T cells were sorted by FACS or by magnetic beads. Genomic DNA served as template for TCR beta VDJ combination and CDR3 sequence profiling. An Illumina HiSeq 2000 was the platform used for TCR repertoire sequencing. In the source study's methods: TRBV/TRBJ rearrangement plots, CDR3 size and DJ length profiles, and Simpson's diversity index were used to evaluate the repertoires. The immunodominant clone was defined as the most abundant DNA sequence in deep sequencing data. CDR3 amino acid sequences were checked for sharing between subjects and were compared against published repertoires and the VDJdb database. TCRdb's own reprocessing of the public reads used fastp at Q25 and MiXCR and kept productive beta chains. Each entry is one CDR3 protein sequence, shown with its most common DNA and genes. TCRdb assigned the V and J calls; the authors' analysis was not used. Present in this sample are 250,000 or so distinct CDR3 sequences, approximately 50% of which were seen just once. The top ten hold 7.8% of the sample.

Sequencing was carried out using sorted CD4+, CD8+, or CD8+CD57+ T cells (not recorded which) from PBMCs. This sequence uses TRBV3-2 and TRBJ2-1; the D call of TRBD2 is as the table states it, not checked on the DNA. TRBV3-2 is classified as a pseudogene. The clonotype originates from a human donor with aplastic anemia. Here the CDR3 is given as CASSWVTSGGNEQFF. The DNA sequence reads TGCGCCAGCAGCTGGGTGACTAGCGGGGGCAATGAGCAGTTCTTC.